This T cell receptor beta chain was sequenced for a study of T-cell memory formation after mild COVID-19. Study-wide context: The two donors had largely donor-specific TCR clusters. Findings and limits, study-wide: Clones shrinking between day 15 and 85 showed a balanced CD4/CD8 split, and those that grew later tilted toward CD4+. Researchers report contracting CD4+ clones mostly in CM and EM, with CD8+ clones in EMRA.

The CDR3 consists of 15 residues. Per germline, CDR1 SGHRS and CDR2 YFSETQ. V was trimmed by 4 bases and J by 0 bases, leaving 10 bases between them. Turning to this clonotype: Its antigen is unknown.

Barcoded TCR alpha and TCR beta cDNA libraries with UMIs came from 5'RACE using constant-segment primers. TCRdb analysed the 5' RACE reads with MiXCR anew, one entry per CDR3 protein. The sample holds some 130,000 distinct CDR3 sequences; about 15% are singletons and the top ten take roughly 5.2%. The sample taken for sequencing was PBMCs or a T cell subset sorted from them (not recorded which). The TCR sequence derives from a man younger than 35 who had mild COVID-19 (a few samples of this study predate the infection). Cell type and time point are not known. J is TRBJ1-4 and V is TRBV5-1; D perhaps matches TRBD1 (6 bases). CDR3 in DNA: TGCGCCAGCAGCATCGGACAGACAACTAATGAAAAACTGTTTTTT. It codes for CASSIGQTTNEKLFF.